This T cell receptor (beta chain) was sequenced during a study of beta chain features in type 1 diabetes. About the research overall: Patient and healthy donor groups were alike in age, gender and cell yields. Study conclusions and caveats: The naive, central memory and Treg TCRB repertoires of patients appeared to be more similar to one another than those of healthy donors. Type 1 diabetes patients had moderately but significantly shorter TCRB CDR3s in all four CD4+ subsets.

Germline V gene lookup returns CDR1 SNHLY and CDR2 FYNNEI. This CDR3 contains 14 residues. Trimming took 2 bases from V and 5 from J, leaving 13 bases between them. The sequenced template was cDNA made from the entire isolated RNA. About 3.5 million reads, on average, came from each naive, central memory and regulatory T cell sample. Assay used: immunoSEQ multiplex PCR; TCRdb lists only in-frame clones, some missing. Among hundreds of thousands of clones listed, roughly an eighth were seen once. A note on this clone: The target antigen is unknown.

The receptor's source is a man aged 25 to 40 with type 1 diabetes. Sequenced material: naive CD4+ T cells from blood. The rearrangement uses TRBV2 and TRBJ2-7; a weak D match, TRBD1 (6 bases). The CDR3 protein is CASSEQGSLNEQYF. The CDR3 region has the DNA TGTGCCAGCAGTGAACAGGGGAGCCTAAACGAGCAGTACTTC.